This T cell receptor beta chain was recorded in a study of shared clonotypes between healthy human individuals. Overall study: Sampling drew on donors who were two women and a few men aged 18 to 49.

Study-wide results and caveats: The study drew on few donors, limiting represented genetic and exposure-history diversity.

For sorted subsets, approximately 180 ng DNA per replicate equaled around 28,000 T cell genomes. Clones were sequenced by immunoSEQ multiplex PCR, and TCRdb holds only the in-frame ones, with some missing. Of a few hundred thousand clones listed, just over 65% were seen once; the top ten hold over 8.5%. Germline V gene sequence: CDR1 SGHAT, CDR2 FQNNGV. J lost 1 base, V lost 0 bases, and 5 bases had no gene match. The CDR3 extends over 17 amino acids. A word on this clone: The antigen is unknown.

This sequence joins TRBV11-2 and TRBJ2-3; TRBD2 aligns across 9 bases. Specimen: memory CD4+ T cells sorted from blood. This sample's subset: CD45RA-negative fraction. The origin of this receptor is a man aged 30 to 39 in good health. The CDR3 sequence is CASSLDLRGRGTDTQYF. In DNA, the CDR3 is TGTGCCAGCAGCTTAGACCTTCGCGGGAGGGGCACAGATACGCAGTATTTT.